One and the same sample provided the 7 T cell receptor beta chains below, sequenced in a study of response to subunit inactivated influenza vaccine. One entry per CDR3 protein, called by TCRdb with MiXCR from the RT-PCR reads. The table lists about 540,000 distinct CDR3 sequences, roughly a quarter of them singletons. These data are also associated with another study on T cells expressing NK-cell markers. That publication notes: What made the TCR beta cDNA was 5'RACE template switching with UMIs.

This material consisted of CD4+ T cells sorted from PBMCs, taken 11 to 12 days after vaccination. The receptors were sampled from a man between 50 and 59 years old who received an inactivated influenza vaccine.

This clonotype has a handful of counts. The chain is built from TRBV6-1 and TRBJ2-1, with TRBD2 matching over 12 bases. Germline V gene data show CDR1 as MNHNS and CDR2 as SASEGT. V lost 4 bases, J lost 0 bases, and 7 bases stayed unmatched. The CDR3 is made up of 18 amino acids. CDR3 protein: CASSGRGLAGPSYNEQFF. CDR3 nucleotides: TGTGCCAGCAGTGGCCGTGGACTAGCGGGGCCCTCCTACAATGAGCAGTTCTTC.

This chain links TRBV12-3 or TRBV12-4 with TRBJ1-2, with 7 positions matching TRBD1. V shed 1 base, J shed 6 bases, and the junction held 5 bases outside the gene matches. This CDR3 has 14 residues. CDR3 DNA: TGTGCCAGCAGTTTAGGGACAGGCTCCGATGGCTACACCTTC. The encoded protein is CASSLGTGSDGYTF.

The rearrangement links TRBV10-3 to TRBJ2-3; a weak D match, TRBD2 (6 bases). V was pared by 0 bases and J by 1 base, with 17 bases between. Germline V gene lookup returns CDR1 ENHRY and CDR2 SYGVKD. The CDR3 is 18 residues long. CDR3 in amino acids: CAISESPGGMRGTDTQYF. The CDR3 region has the DNA TGTGCCATCAGTGAGTCTCCAGGCGGGATGCGGGGCACAGATACGCAGTATTTT.

This clonotype was counted many times. The chain uses TRBV5-1 and TRBJ2-1; the match to TRBD2 covers 14 bases. The CDR3 covers 16 residues. Germline values: CDR1 SGHRS, CDR2 YFSETQ. The V and J ends lost 0 bases and 8 bases, in that order; junction bases with no gene match: 4. CDR3 DNA sequence: TGCGCCAGCAGCTTGGCCGGGACTAGCGGGAGCGATGAGCAGTTCTTC. As protein: CASSLAGTSGSDEQFF.

This clonotype turned up a few times. The chain carries TRBV3-1 and TRBJ2-4, with 11 bases fitting TRBD2. Per germline, CDR1 LGHDT and CDR2 YNNKEL (reference sequence). V was pared by 1 base and J by 3 bases, with 2 bases of the junction left unmatched. The CDR3 is 16 amino acids. The CDR3 DNA reads TGTGCCAGCAGCCAAGGTACTAGCGGGAGCAAAAACATTCAGTACTTC. Translation gives CASSQGTSGSKNIQYF.

This clonotype was counted a few times. The CDR3 DNA follows: TGTGCCAGCAGCTACGACGGTAGAAGCGATGGCTACACCTTC. Amino acids: CASSYDGRSDGYTF. V gene TRBV3-1 combines with J gene TRBJ1-2, with unresolved D. Between the trimmed V and J ends, which lost 5 bases and 6 bases, there was a span of 16 bases. In germline, CDR1 is LGHDT, CDR2 YNNKEL (reference sequence). The CDR3 extends over 14 amino acids.

This clonotype was seen just once. The chain recombines TRBV11-3 with TRBJ2-2; perhaps D is TRBD1 or TRBD2 (6 bases each). This CDR3 comprises 14 residues. Trimming removed 5 bases at V and 5 bases at J, with 12 bases between. In germline, CDR1 is SGHNT, CDR2 YENEEA. CDR3 amino acids: CASSPGAGTGELFF. DNA for the CDR3: TGTGCCAGCAGCCCGGGGGCGGGAACCGGGGAGCTGTTTTTT.